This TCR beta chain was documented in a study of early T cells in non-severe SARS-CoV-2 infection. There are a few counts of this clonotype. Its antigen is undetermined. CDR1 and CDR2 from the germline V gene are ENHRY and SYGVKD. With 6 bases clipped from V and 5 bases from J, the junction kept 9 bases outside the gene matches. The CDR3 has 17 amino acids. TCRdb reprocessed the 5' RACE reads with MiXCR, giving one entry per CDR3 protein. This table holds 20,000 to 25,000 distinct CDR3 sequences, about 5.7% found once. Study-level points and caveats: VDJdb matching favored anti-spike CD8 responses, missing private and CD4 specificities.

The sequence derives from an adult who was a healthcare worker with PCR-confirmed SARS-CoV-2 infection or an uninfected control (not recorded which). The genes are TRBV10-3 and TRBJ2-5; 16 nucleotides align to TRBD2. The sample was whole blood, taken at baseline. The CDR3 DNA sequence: TGTGCCATCAGGCCCGGGACTAGCGGGGGGGCTTGGGAGACCCAGTACTTC. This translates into CAIRPGTSGGAWETQYF.